The 24 T cell receptor beta chains presented below share a single source sample, sequenced in a study of pediatric ulcerative colitis. Measured with immunoSEQ multiplex PCR; TCRdb has only the in-frame clones, and not every one. In the table there are approximately 10,000 clones, 88% of which are singletons. The sequencing sample was made of blood. The receptors shown here come from a girl under 18 with moderate ulcerative colitis.

This chain uses TRBV2 with TRBJ2-5, with D uncertain. The CDR3 loop spans 12 amino acids. Between the trimmed V and J ends, which lost 0 bases and 2 bases, there was a span of 1 base. CDR1 and CDR2 (germline): SNHLY, FYNNEI. Here the CDR3 DNA reads TGTGCCAGCAGTGAAGCGCAAGAGACCCAGTACTTC. Translated, it gives CASSEAQETQYF.

The genes are TRBV2 and TRBJ2-7, with 9 bases identical to TRBD1. This CDR3 is 14 amino acids long. Germline trimming cut 6 bases from V and 3 bases from J; bases unmatched to any gene: 6. Germline V gene lookup returns CDR1 SNHLY and CDR2 FYNNEI. The CDR3 here is CASRRQGGVYEQYF. Here the CDR3 DNA reads TGTGCCAGCAGGAGACAGGGGGGAGTCTACGAGCAGTACTTC.

The genes are TRBV6-1 and TRBJ1-1; no definite D call. Trimming stripped 6 bases from V and 0 bases from J, with 8 bases between. The germline V gene has CDR1 MNHNS and CDR2 SASEGT. This CDR3 spans 13 amino acids. CDR3 loop: CASRFGVNTEAFF. CDR3 sequence (DNA): TGTGCCAGCAGATTCGGTGTGAACACTGAAGCTTTCTTT.

The rearrangement links TRBV6-5 to TRBJ1-2, with D perhaps TRBD1 (6 bases). The CDR3 totals 13 residues. The V gene's germline CDR1 is MNHEY and CDR2 SVGAGI. Trimming took off 6 bases at V and 2 bases at J, with 10 bases between the two ends. The CDR3 region is CASRLQGNYGYTF. Here the CDR3 DNA reads TGTGCCAGCAGATTACAGGGAAACTATGGCTACACCTTC.

The chain carries TRBV28 and TRBJ1-5; 9 positions agree with TRBD1. CDR1 and CDR2 (germline): MDHEN, SYDVKM. The ends lost 5 bases at V and 4 bases at J; junction bases unmatched: 18. CDR3 length: 19 residues. The CDR3 DNA sequence: TGTGCCAGCAGTCCTACAGGGGGCAATAGTCTCGGGCTAAATCAGCCCCAGCATTTT. It specifies CASSPTGGNSLGLNQPQHF.

This clone was recorded a few times. The chain is built from TRBV1 and TRBJ1-5; the DNA was not used to check the table's D call, TRBD1. TRBV1 is annotated as a pseudogene. The length of the CDR3 is 15 residues. The CDR3: CTSSHQQSSNQPQHF. DNA of the CDR3: TGCACCAGCAGCCATCAACAGTCTTCCAATCAGCCCCAGCATTTT.

The V gene is TRBV7-6, the J gene TRBJ1-2, with D unclear. V was clipped by 1 base and J by 0 bases, with 3 bases between them. From germline, CDR1 is SGHVS and CDR2 FNYEAQ. This CDR3 region has 13 residues. The CDR3 spells CASSLGANYGYTF. DNA of the CDR3: TGTGCCAGCAGCTTAGGTGCTAACTATGGCTACACCTTC. The variable domain in full, completed from reference TRBV7-6 and TRBJ1-2, reads GAGVSQSPRYKVTKRGQDVALRCDPISGHVSLYWYRQALGQGPEFLTYFNYEAQQDKSGLPNDRFSAERPEGSISTLTIQRTEQRDSAMYRCASSLGANYGYTFGSGTRLTVV.

This clone was detected once. This chain links TRBV25-1 with TRBJ2-2; no definite D call. This CDR3 region has 11 residues. Germline assignment: CDR1 MGHDK and CDR2 SYGVNS. V shed 6 bases and J shed 7 bases, with 6 bases lying between them. The CDR3, as DNA: TGTGCCAGCAGCGTAATCGGGGAGCTGTTTTTT. Its translation: CASSVIGELFF.

This chain joins TRBV6-1 and TRBJ2-2, with 7 bases lining up with TRBD2. This CDR3 has 12 residues. V trimming: 7 bases; J trimming: 6 bases; junction bases outside the gene matches: 2. Germline V lookup: CDR1 MNHNS, CDR2 SASEGT. CDR3 amino acids: CASTGLAGELFF. The DNA for the CDR3 is TGTGCCAGCACCGGACTAGCCGGGGAGCTGTTTTTT.

The V and J genes are TRBV28 and TRBJ2-7, with D possibly being TRBD1 (6 bases). The germline V and J ends were trimmed by 6 bases and 7 bases, with 22 bases remaining between them. Per the germline V gene, CDR1 is MDHEN and CDR2 is SYDVKM. The CDR3 runs to 15 residues. CDR3 DNA: TGTGCCAGCAGCCCGGCGCCAGGGGTAGGTAGAGAGCAGTACTTC. Translated: CASSPAPGVGREQYF.

The genes are TRBV5-6 and TRBJ1-3; D is perhaps TRBD1 (5 bases). The CDR3 totals 15 residues. Trimming took off 4 bases at V and 0 bases at J, with 11 bases between the two ends. The germline CDR1 and CDR2 sequences are SGHDT and YYEEEE. For the CDR3, the DNA is TGTGCCAGCAGCCGGGGGGAGGCCTCTGGAAACACCATATATTTT. Amino acid sequence: CASSRGEASGNTIYF.

V and J are TRBV9 and TRBJ2-1; 11 bases line up with TRBD2. The CDR3 is made up of 15 amino acids. V gave up 3 bases and J gave up 7 bases; unmatched junction bases: 6. The germline V gene has CDR1 SGDLS and CDR2 YYNGEE. The CDR3 sequence is CASSESGTSGNEQFF. CDR3 DNA sequence: TGTGCCAGCAGCGAATCCGGGACTAGCGGAAATGAGCAGTTCTTC.

The chain combines TRBV11-2 with TRBJ1-4; the match to TRBD1 covers 9 bases. V lost 3 bases and J lost 3; bases outside the gene matches: 5. This CDR3 is 16 amino acids long. Germline V gene lookup returns CDR1 SGHAT and CDR2 FQNNGV. The CDR3 is CASSLGQGVSNEKLFF. DNA of the CDR3: TGTGCCAGCAGCTTGGGACAGGGAGTTTCTAATGAAAAACTGTTTTTT.

The V call is TRBV28, the J call TRBJ1-1; D might be TRBD1 (5 bases). This CDR3 is 15 amino acids long. V lost 6 bases to trimming and J lost 7 bases, with 21 bases between them. Germline V gene lookup returns CDR1 MDHEN and CDR2 SYDVKM. The CDR3 protein is CASRPPQGNLYEAFF. In DNA, the CDR3 is TGTGCCAGCAGACCACCCCAGGGCAACCTCTATGAAGCTTTCTTT.

There are a few counts of this clone. The rearrangement joins TRBV28 to TRBJ1-5; D unresolved. The germline V and J ends were trimmed by 4 bases and 8 bases, with 9 bases remaining between them. CDR1 is MDHEN and CDR2 is SYDVKM in the germline V gene. The CDR3 length is 12 residues. The CDR3 DNA reads as TGTGCCAGCAGTTCCGGGGTCAAGCCCCAGCATTTT. Its protein product is CASSSGVKPQHF.

This chain joins TRBV15 and TRBJ1-1; a weak D match, TRBD1 (5 bases). The CDR3 extends over 12 amino acids. Germline CDR1 is LNHNV and CDR2 is YYDKDF (reference sequence). With 0 bases removed from V and 6 bases from J, the gap between germline ends came to 5 bases. This chain's CDR3 is CATSRDRAEAFF. CDR3 nucleotides: TGTGCCACCAGCAGAGACAGGGCTGAAGCTTTCTTT.

The CDR3 protein is CASSGGALQETQYF. DNA of the CDR3: TGTGCCAGCAGTGGCGGGGCCTTGCAAGAGACCCAGTACTTC. This chain connects TRBV2 to TRBJ2-5; D may be TRBD2 (6 bases). The CDR3 has 14 residues. The V gene's germline CDR1 is SNHLY and CDR2 FYNNEI. The ends were cut back, 4 bases at V and 2 bases at J, with 11 bases in the middle.

The table lists this clone with a count of one. V and J are TRBV5-1 and TRBJ2-1; maybe TRBD2 (5 bases). In germline, CDR1 is SGHRS, CDR2 YFSETQ. The CDR3 covers 14 residues. V was shortened by 6 bases and J by 0 bases, with 10 bases between the two germline ends. DNA of the CDR3: TGCGCCAGCACCCCGGGAACCTCCTACAATGAGCAGTTCTTC. It encodes CASTPGTSYNEQFF.

The chain employs TRBV11-1 and TRBJ2-4, with no clear D. Trimming stripped 3 bases from V and 3 bases from J, with 6 bases between. Germline V gene data show CDR1 as SGHAT and CDR2 as FQDESV (reference sequence). The CDR3 extends over 13 amino acids. The CDR3: CASSLGNKNIQYF. The DNA for the CDR3 is TGTGCCAGCAGCTTGGGCAACAAAAACATTCAGTACTTC.

This clone came up once. V and J are TRBV9 and TRBJ2-3; 13 nucleotides line up with TRBD2. The CDR3 contains 17 residues. Germline CDR1 reads SGDLS; CDR2 reads YYNGEE. Losses at the gene ends were 0 bases for V and 1 base for J; bases not matched to a gene: 2. CDR3 nucleotides: TGTGCCAGCAGCGTAGCGGGACTAGCGGGGCGCACAGATACGCAGTATTTT. It yields the protein CASSVAGLAGRTDTQYF.

V is TRBV9 and J is TRBJ1-2; no clear D. Looked up from germline, CDR1 is SGDLS and CDR2 is YYNGEE. The germline V and J ends were trimmed by 0 bases and 4 bases, with 10 bases remaining between them. The CDR3 is 14 amino acids. CDR3 DNA sequence: TGTGCCAGCAGCGTAGCCGGAGGGCTCTATGGCTACACCTTC. Residues: CASSVAGGLYGYTF.

The J gene is TRBJ2-7, the V gene TRBV11-2; 9 bases are shared with TRBD2. From germline, CDR1 is SGHAT and CDR2 FQNNGV. V lost 2 bases, J lost 6 bases, and 8 bases stayed unmatched. This CDR3 has 15 residues. The CDR3 coding sequence is TGTGCCAGCAGCTTAAACGTAGCGGGAGTCAGCGAGCAGTACTTC. It yields the protein CASSLNVAGVSEQYF. Together with reference TRBV11-2 and TRBJ2-7, the CDR3 gives the full variable domain: EAGVAQSPRYKIIEKRQSVAFWCNPISGHATLYWYQQILGQGPKLLIQFQNNGVVDDSQLPKDRFSAERLKGVDSTLKIQPAKLEDSAVYLCASSLNVAGVSEQYFGPGTRLTVT.

This chain uses TRBV5-6 with TRBJ1-4; a weak D match, TRBD1 (6 bases). CDR1 and CDR2 (germline): SGHDT, YYEEEE. With 3 bases removed from V and 10 bases from J, the gap between germline ends came to 16 bases. The CDR3 extends over 14 amino acids. CDR3 bases: TGTGCCAGCAGCTGGAGGGGGGCCCTGGGAAAACTGTTTTTT. Translation gives CASSWRGALGKLFF.

This sequence joins TRBV5-3 and TRBJ2-5; tentative D call: TRBD1 (6 bases). TRBV5-3 is known as an ORF, though its function is uncertain. Between the trimmed V and J ends, which lost 10 bases and 1 base, there was a span of 26 bases. The CDR3 has 17 amino acids. The CDR3 protein is CAGTSESQGTLQETQYF. In DNA form, the CDR3 reads TGTGCCGGGACGAGTGAATCCCAGGGGACCCTCCAAGAGACCCAGTACTTC.